This T cell receptor beta chain was captured in a study of T cells after yellow fever vaccination. The authors made TCR cDNA by 5'RACE template switching, adding a universal primer site and UMIs. TCRdb used MiXCR to reprocess the 5' RACE reads, holding one entry per CDR3 protein. The sample consists of under 700,000 distinct CDR3 sequences, about a sixth of them appearing once. With 7 bases removed from V and 6 bases from J, the gap between germline ends came to 14 bases. CDR3 size: 13 residues. The sample was PBMCs, taken less than 6 days after the first yellow fever vaccination. This clonotype was sampled from a man between 18 and 29 years old who received the YFV17D yellow fever vaccine. The chain employs TRBV12-3 or TRBV12-4 and TRBJ2-3; tentative D call: TRBD1 (5 bases). DNA for the CDR3: TGTGCCAGCACCCTGCAGGGAACCGATACGCAGTATTTT. It is translated as CASTLQGTDTQYF.